The entry below describes one T cell receptor (beta chain). The antigen is not known. With 60 Vbeta and 13 Jbeta primers, the PCR was carried out. Sequencing used immunoSEQ multiplex PCR; TCRdb keeps in-frame clones, though not all of them. Among 100,000 to 120,000 clones listed, over 70% were seen once. Germline V lookup: CDR1 SGHVS, CDR2 FQNEAQ. The CDR3 is 15 amino acids. J lost 1 base, V lost 1 base, and 4 bases had no gene match. The sample comes from a study of cytomegalovirus exposure and HLA in healthy donors. Study overall: Earlier work reported roughly 120 million unique TCR beta sequences from about 190 million T cells.

Study-wide results and caveats: Most sequenced TCRs were rare (though some public TCRs occurred in many donors). V- and J-gene trimming of TCR beta was linked (in a later analysis) to a missense DCLRE1C variant.

The clonotype was recovered from a male donor in good health and CMV-seronegative. The source material was PBMCs. This chain connects TRBV7-8 to TRBJ2-7; 7 bases line up with TRBD1. The CDR3: CASSLVGTVSYEQYF. CDR3 nucleotide sequence: TGTGCCAGCAGCTTAGTAGGGACAGTTTCCTACGAGCAGTACTTC.